The 25 T cell receptor beta chains presented below share a single source sample, sequenced in a study of blood T cell repertoires in COVID-19 (TCRdb year 2020). Library preparation was by the immunoSEQ multiplex PCR assay. TCRdb mirrors the immuneACCESS table, restricted to in-frame sequences. Some clones are absent from its copies; in checked studies, under half trace to an unresolved V gene, and the reason for the others is unknown. This sample holds approximately 160,000 clones; approximately 80% were observed only once. 6.5% to 9% of the sample lies in the top ten. The sequencing sample was made of peripheral blood. Receptors originate from a woman in her forties or fifties in a cohort sampled during active or convalescent COVID-19.

CDR3 residues: CASSPIPGQQNTEAFF. For the CDR3, the DNA is TGTGCCAGCAGCCCTATACCGGGACAGCAAAACACTGAAGCTTTCTTT. The genes are TRBV11-2 and TRBJ1-1, with TRBD1 identical over 7 bases. Trimming at V came to 5 bases and at J to 2 bases, leaving 11 bases not matched to a gene. The CDR3 has 16 amino acids. CDR1 SGHAT and CDR2 FQNNGV come from the germline V gene.

The rearrangement uses TRBV12-5 and TRBJ2-3; the match to TRBD2 covers 8 bases. The ends lost 5 bases at V and 4 bases at J; junction bases unmatched: 2. The CDR3 totals 13 residues. CDR1 and CDR2 (germline): LGHNT, FRNRAP. CDR3 nucleotide sequence: TGTGCTAGTGGTATCGGGGGGGCAGATACGCAGTATTTT. This codes for CASGIGGADTQYF.

This rearrangement joins TRBV3-1 (or the pseudogene TRBV3-2) to TRBJ2-3; D is possibly TRBD1 (5 bases). CDR1 is LGHDT, CDR2 YNNKEL, per germline (reference sequence). V was cut by 0 bases and J by 8 bases, with 9 bases left in between. This CDR3 has 13 residues. This chain's CDR3 is CASSQEQVLTQYF. The CDR3 DNA reads as TGTGCCAGCAGCCAAGAACAGGTACTTACGCAGTATTTT.

This clone came up once. The chain links TRBV19 to TRBJ1-2, with D maybe TRBD1 (6 bases). CDR1 and CDR2 (germline): LNHDA, SQIVND (reference sequence). V lost 2 bases and J 4 bases, leaving 14 bases between the germline ends. This CDR3 has 15 amino acids. DNA of the CDR3: TGTGCCAGTAGTATAACAGGGAGAATGGGCTATGGCTACACCTTC. Amino acids: CASSITGRMGYGYTF.

The rearrangement links TRBV20-1 to TRBJ2-1; D gene uncertain. There are 11 residues in the CDR3. Germline loops: CDR1 DFQATT, CDR2 SNEGSKA (reference sequence). V lost 6 bases and J lost 9, with 12 bases in between. CDR3 sequence reads: CSAPRLGEQFF. The CDR3 region has the DNA TGCAGTGCGCCGAGACTCGGTGAGCAGTTCTTC.

The chain joins TRBV2 to TRBJ1-5; TRBD1 matches 12 bases. Unmatched junction bases numbered 4, after V lost 4 bases and J lost 6 bases. The germline V gene has CDR1 SNHLY and CDR2 FYNNEI. The CDR3 contains 15 residues. CDR3 amino acids: CASSVRDRGPQPQHF. CDR3 nucleotides: TGTGCCAGCAGTGTCCGGGACAGGGGGCCTCAGCCCCAGCATTTT.

The chain combines TRBV7-2 with TRBJ1-6; D not certain. The CDR3 spans 17 residues. V was cut by 6 bases and J by 7 bases, with 22 bases left in between. Germline loops: CDR1 SGHTA, CDR2 FQGNSA. Here the CDR3 DNA reads TGTGCCAGCAGGGCCGGGGTATGGGCAGCGTCGAATTCACCCCTCCACTTT. Its translation: CASRAGVWAASNSPLHF.

The chain uses TRBV4-1 and TRBJ1-5, with D unresolved. The length of the CDR3 is 19 residues. Germline CDR1 MGHRA, CDR2 YSYEKL. V lost 0 bases to trimming and J lost 4 bases, with 22 bases between them. The CDR3 sequence: CASSQEDWGWVGENQPQHF. The CDR3 DNA follows: TGCGCCAGCAGCCAAGAGGATTGGGGTTGGGTCGGGGAAAATCAGCCCCAGCATTTT.

The V call is TRBV21-1, the J call TRBJ1-6; no DNA check was done on the table's D call, TRBD1. TRBV21-1 is recorded as a pseudogene. The CDR3 loop spans 20 amino acids. CDR3 nucleotide sequence: TGTGCCAGCAGCAAAGGGCCGATCCGATACGGACACAATAATAATTCACCCCTCCACTTT. Translating it yields CASSKGPIRYGHNNNSPLHF.

This clone was found once. This chain joins TRBV20-1 and TRBJ1-5; no firm D call. V was shortened by 3 bases and J by 2 bases, with 20 bases between the two germline ends. Germline CDR1 reads DFQATT; CDR2 reads SNEGSKA (reference sequence). The CDR3 extends over 17 amino acids. CDR3 region: CSASREGSLRRNQPQHF. DNA for the CDR3: TGCAGTGCTAGTCGTGAAGGGAGCCTTAGACGCAATCAGCCCCAGCATTTT.

The CDR3 is CASSRTSGGSTDTQYF. CDR3 DNA sequence: TGTGCCAGCTCGCGTACTAGCGGGGGGAGCACAGATACGCAGTATTTT. V usage is TRBV18 and J usage is TRBJ2-3; 12 bases align to TRBD2. The V segment lost 6 bases and the J segment 0 bases; nucleotides outside the gene matches: 4. CDR3 length: 16 residues. Germline values: CDR1 KGHSH, CDR2 LQKENI.

This clone occurred once. The chain carries TRBV7-9 and TRBJ1-4, with D hard to call. Trimming cost V 1 base and J 2 bases, with 11 bases left between them. The germline gives CDR1 SEHNR, CDR2 FQNEAQ (reference sequence). The CDR3 totals 16 residues. The CDR3: CASSLGYSGTNEKLFF. The CDR3 coding sequence is TGTGCCAGCAGCTTAGGTTACTCAGGCACTAATGAAAAACTGTTTTTT.

The chain's CDR3 is CASSGALAGGGTQYF. In DNA form, the CDR3 reads TGTGCCAGCAGCGGGGCACTAGCGGGGGGTGGGACCCAGTACTTC. The rearrangement joins TRBV9 to TRBJ2-5; 12 nucleotides line up with TRBD2. CDR1 and CDR2 (germline): SGDLS, YYNGEE. The CDR3 covers 15 residues. V lost 3 bases to trimming and J lost 7 bases; unmatched junction nucleotides: 7.

CDR3 amino acids: CASSYLGTSTDTQYF. DNA of the CDR3: TGTGCCAGCAGTTACCTAGGGACTAGCACAGATACGCAGTATTTT. The rearrangement links TRBV6-2 or TRBV6-3 to TRBJ2-3; D might be TRBD2 (6 bases). Trimming shortened V by 2 bases and J by 0 bases, and 9 bases separated the two germline ends. The CDR3 is 15 amino acids. Germline CDR1 reads MNHEY; CDR2 reads SVGEGT.

The chain has TRBV18 and TRBJ1-1; tentative D call: TRBD1 (6 bases). This CDR3 region has 16 residues. V lost 3 bases, J lost 0 bases, and 14 bases lay in between. Germline lookup yields CDR1 KGHSH and CDR2 LQKENI. CDR3 region: CASSPAGATLNTEAFF. CDR3 nucleotide sequence: TGTGCCAGCTCACCCGCAGGGGCGACTCTGAACACTGAAGCTTTCTTT.

The chain uses TRBV10-3 and TRBJ1-4; D is unresolved. V was trimmed by 11 bases and J by 4 bases, leaving 11 bases between them. The CDR3 extends over 12 amino acids. The germline V gene has CDR1 ENHRY and CDR2 SYGVKD. Written as DNA, the CDR3 is TGTGCCGCTTCCGGGAATAATGAAAAACTGTTTTTT. Protein product: CAASGNNEKLFF.

The V call is TRBV20-1, the J call TRBJ1-5; 9 nucleotides line up with TRBD1. The CDR3 has 13 amino acids. Germline V gene data show CDR1 as DFQATT and CDR2 as SNEGSKA (reference sequence). V lost 3 bases and J lost 6; bases outside the gene matches: 3. The CDR3 DNA reads as TGCAGTGCTAGTTGGGACAGGGCTCAGCCCCAGCATTTT. Translation: CSASWDRAQPQHF.

The J gene is TRBJ1-5, the V gene TRBV2; 7 bases match TRBD1. There are 14 residues in the CDR3. CDR1 SNHLY and CDR2 FYNNEI come from the germline V gene. V was clipped by 4 bases and J by 7 bases; unmatched bases: 7. The CDR3: CASSGQGLEQPQHF. Written as DNA, the CDR3 is TGTGCCAGCAGTGGACAGGGATTGGAACAGCCCCAGCATTTT.

The CDR3 sequence: CASQQGSTEAFF. CDR3 coding DNA: TGCGCCAGCCAACAGGGCTCCACTGAAGCTTTCTTT. The rearrangement joins TRBV10-2 to TRBJ1-1; D perhaps matches TRBD1 (6 bases). The CDR3 contains 12 residues. Germline loops: CDR1 WSHSY, CDR2 SAAADI. V lost 8 bases to trimming and J lost 4 bases, with 11 bases between them.

A single count supports this clone. This rearrangement joins TRBV4-3 to TRBJ1-1; possible D gene TRBD1, 6 bases. The CDR3 has 17 amino acids. V was clipped by 0 bases and J by 5 bases, with 19 bases between them. In germline, CDR1 is LGHNA, CDR2 YSLEER. CDR3 sequence reads: CASSQEWGGGRVTEAFF. The CDR3, as DNA: TGCGCCAGCAGCCAAGAATGGGGAGGGGGGCGTGTGACTGAAGCTTTCTTT.

This chain joins TRBV19 and TRBJ1-1; tentative D call: TRBD1 (6 bases). The germline gives CDR1 LNHDA, CDR2 SQIVND (reference sequence). Trimming pared 2 bases from V and 10 bases from J, leaving 17 bases between. CDR3 length equals 14 residues. The CDR3 nucleotides are TGTGCCAGTAGTATACAGGGGCCGCCGGCTGGAGCTTTCTTT. This codes for CASSIQGPPAGAFF.

The chain has TRBV19 and TRBJ1-5; 9 bases map to TRBD1. CDR3 length: 15 amino acids. V shed 0 bases, J shed 7 bases, and the junction held 4 bases outside the gene matches. CDR1 and CDR2 from the germline V gene are LNHDA and SQIVND (reference sequence). The DNA of the CDR3 is TGTGCCAGTAGTATAGACGGACAGGGGAGACAGCCCCAGCATTTT. Amino acid sequence: CASSIDGQGRQPQHF.

The chain couples TRBV19 to TRBJ1-4; D uncertain. The germline V gene encodes CDR1 LNHDA and CDR2 SQIVND (reference sequence). CDR3 length: 14 amino acids. Trimming removed 5 bases at V and 2 bases at J, with 9 bases between. CDR3 in amino acids: CASSWSNTNEKLFF. CDR3 nucleotide sequence: TGTGCCAGTAGTTGGAGCAATACTAATGAAAAACTGTTTTTT.

This clone was detected many times. The rearrangement joins TRBV5-1 to TRBJ2-7, with a tentative D call TRBD1 (7 bases). Germline CDR1 reads SGHRS; CDR2 reads YFSETQ. Trimming took 2 bases from V and 2 from J, leaving 11 bases between them. The CDR3 totals 14 residues. This CDR3 is CASSFDREAYEQYF. The CDR3 nucleotides read TGCGCCAGCAGCTTCGACAGGGAGGCCTACGAGCAGTACTTC.

CDR3 residues: CASSLQGANTEAFF. The CDR3 DNA reads as TGTGCCAGCAGCTTGCAGGGGGCGAACACTGAAGCTTTCTTT. The genes are TRBV7-2 and TRBJ1-1; 8 bases agree with TRBD1. CDR3 length equals 14 residues. V dropped 3 bases and J dropped 1; count of bases not matched to a gene: 1. CDR1 and CDR2 (germline): SGHTA, FQGNSA.